This T cell receptor beta chain was sequenced for a study of response to subunit inactivated influenza vaccine. This clonotype turned up a few times. Its antigen is unknown. MiXCR, run by TCRdb on the RT-PCR reads, gives a single entry per CDR3 protein. The data hold roughly 650,000 distinct CDR3 sequences, with roughly 14% observed a single time. Germline V gene lookup returns CDR1 SGDLS and CDR2 YYNGEE. The V segment lost 2 bases and the J segment 1 base; nucleotides outside the gene matches: 3. The length of the CDR3 is 15 residues. Study outcomes and limitations: Every seasonal influenza vaccination brings in few new T cells, the authors suggested.

The TCR originated in a man aged 45-65 years who received an inactivated influenza vaccine. J is TRBJ2-5 and V is TRBV9; TRBD2 matches 9 bases. The sample in question was PBMCs from blood, obtained 12 days after vaccination. CDR3 in DNA: TGTGCCAGCAGCGTTCTAGCGGGAATCCAAGAGACCCAGTACTTC. It encodes CASSVLAGIQETQYF. Variable domain in full (rest from reference TRBV9 and TRBJ2-5): DSGVTQTPKHLITATGQRVTLRCSPRSGDLSVYWYQQSLDQGLQFLIQYYNGEERAKGNILERFSAQQFPDLHSELNLSSLELGDSALYFCASSVLAGIQETQYFGPGTRLLVL.